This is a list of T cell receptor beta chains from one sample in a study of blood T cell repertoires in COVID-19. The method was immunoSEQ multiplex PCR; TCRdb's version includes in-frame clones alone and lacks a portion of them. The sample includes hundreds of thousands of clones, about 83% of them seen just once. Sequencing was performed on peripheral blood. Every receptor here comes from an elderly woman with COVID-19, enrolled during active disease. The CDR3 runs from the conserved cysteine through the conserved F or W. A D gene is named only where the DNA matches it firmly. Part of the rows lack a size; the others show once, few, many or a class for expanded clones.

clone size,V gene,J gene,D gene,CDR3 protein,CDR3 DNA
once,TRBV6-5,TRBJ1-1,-,CASSSWGETEAFF,TGTGCCAGCAGTTCCTGGGGAGAAACTGAAGCTTTCTTT
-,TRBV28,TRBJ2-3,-,CASSATGEADTQYF,TGTGCCAGCAGTGCAACAGGGGAGGCAGATACGCAGTATTTT
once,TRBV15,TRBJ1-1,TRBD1,CATSREGGGLGAFF,TGTGCCACCAGCAGAGAAGGAGGGGGCCTTGGTGCTTTCTTT
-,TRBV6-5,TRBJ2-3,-,CASSPLGGGGDTQYF,TGTGCCAGCAGCCCCCTAGGGGGAGGGGGAGATACGCAGTATTTT
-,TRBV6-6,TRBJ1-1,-,CASSPRGQTNTEAFF,TGTGCCAGCAGTCCCCGCGGGCAGACAAACACTGAAGCTTTCTTT
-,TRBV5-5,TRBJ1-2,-,CASSLGGADYGYTF,TGTGCCAGCAGCCTCGGCGGGGCAGACTATGGCTACACCTTC
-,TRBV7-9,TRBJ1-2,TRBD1,CASSPDRVLGYTF,TGTGCCAGCAGTCCGGACAGGGTCCTGGGCTACACCTTC
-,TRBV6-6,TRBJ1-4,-,CASLQGLSNEKLFF,TGTGCCAGCCTCCAGGGTCTTAGTAATGAAAAACTGTTTTTT
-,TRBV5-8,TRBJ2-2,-,CASSLGQVTGELFF,TGTGCCAGCAGCTTGGGACAGGTCACCGGGGAGCTGTTTTTT
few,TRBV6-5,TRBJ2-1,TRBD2,CASSSGLAGGLEQFF,TGTGCCAGCAGTTCCGGACTAGCGGGGGGGCTTGAGCAGTTCTTC
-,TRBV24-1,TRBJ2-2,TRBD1,CATSDTGVTGELFF,TGTGCCACCAGTGACACAGGGGTTACCGGGGAGCTGTTTTTT
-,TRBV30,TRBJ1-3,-,CAWGQGYSGNTIYF,TGTGCCTGGGGCCAGGGGTACTCTGGAAACACCATATATTTT
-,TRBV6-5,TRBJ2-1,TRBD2,CASNLAGSYNEQFF,TGTGCCAGCAACCTAGCGGGCTCCTACAATGAGCAGTTCTTC
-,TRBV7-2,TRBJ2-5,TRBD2,CASSLSAGEETQYF,TGTGCCAGCAGCTTATCGGCGGGGGAAGAGACCCAGTACTTC
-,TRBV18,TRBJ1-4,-,CASSPAVSRGEKLFF,TGTGCCAGCTCACCAGCGGTCTCCAGAGGGGAAAAACTGTTTTTT
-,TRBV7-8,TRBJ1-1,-,CASSPASGAFF,TGTGCCAGCAGCCCCGCCTCCGGGGCTTTCTTT
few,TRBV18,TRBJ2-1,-,CASSLRDEQFF,TGTGCCAGCTCACTCAGGGATGAGCAGTTCTTC
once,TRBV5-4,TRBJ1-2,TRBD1,CASSSGTVPQAGGYTF,TGTGCCAGCAGCTCCGGGACAGTTCCACAGGCCGGTGGCTACACCTTC
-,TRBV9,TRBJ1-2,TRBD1,CASSAPKPSGTAGGYTF,TGTGCCAGCAGCGCACCTAAGCCCTCCGGGACAGCGGGTGGCTACACCTTC
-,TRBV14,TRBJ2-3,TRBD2,CASSSSGTSGYTDTQYF,TGTGCCAGCAGTTCATCCGGGACTAGCGGGTACACAGATACGCAGTATTTT
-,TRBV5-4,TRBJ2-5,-,CASSLGSGVQETQYF,TGTGCCAGCAGCTTGGGATCCGGGGTTCAAGAGACCCAGTACTTC
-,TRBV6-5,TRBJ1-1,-,CASSYSTGGTEAFF,TGTGCCAGCAGTTACTCGACGGGGGGCACTGAAGCTTTCTTT
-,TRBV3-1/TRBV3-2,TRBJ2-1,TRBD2,CASSPRTSGLYAEQFF,TGTGCCAGCAGCCCCCGGACTAGCGGTCTTTATGCTGAGCAGTTCTTC
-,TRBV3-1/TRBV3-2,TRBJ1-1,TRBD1,CASSQDRGRVTEAFF,TGTGCCAGCAGCCAGGACAGGGGGCGGGTCACTGAAGCTTTCTTT
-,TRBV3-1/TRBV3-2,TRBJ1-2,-,CASSQMGGSNYGYTF,TGTGCCAGCAGCCAAATGGGGGGATCCAACTATGGCTACACCTTC